This is a list of T cell receptor beta chains from one sample in a study of blood T cell repertoires in COVID-19. The data were produced by immunoSEQ multiplex PCR, yet TCRdb's version contains in-frame clones alone and is incomplete. This sample yields 60,000 to 80,000 clones, of which around nine tenths are seen a single time; 0.5% to 0.7% belongs to the top ten. Input material: peripheral blood. The origin of the receptors is a man in his sixties with acute or convalescent COVID-19. CDR3s include the opening cysteine and the closing phenylalanine or tryptophan. A D gene is named only where the DNA matches it firmly. Clone sizes are given selectively: once, few, many, or a class where the clone is expanded.

clone size,D gene,J gene,V gene,CDR3 DNA,CDR3 protein
.,.,TRBJ1-2,TRBV4-2,TGTGCCAGCAGCCAAGATCTCACCCAGAACGATGGCTACACCTTC,CASSQDLTQNDGYTF
.,TRBD1,TRBJ1-1,TRBV5-1,TGCGCCAGCAGCCTAGGACAGGGGCGAGACACTGAAGCTTTCTTT,CASSLGQGRDTEAFF
.,.,TRBJ2-6,TRBV5-1,TGCGCCAGCAGCTTGGGGAGGAACTCTGGGGCCAACGTCCTGACTTTC,CASSLGRNSGANVLTF
few,TRBD2,TRBJ2-3,TRBV5-4,TGTGCCAGCAGTCCCGGGACTAGCGGGGGGTACACAGATACGCAGTATTTT,CASSPGTSGGYTDTQYF
.,.,TRBJ2-4,TRBV5-4,TGTGCCAGCAGCTCCGAGCCTCAAAACATTCAGTACTTC,CASSSEPQNIQYF
once,TRBD1,TRBJ1-4,TRBV9,TGTGCCAGCAGCGACCTAAGAACCGGGACAGGCGGGGAAAAACTGTTTTTT,CASSDLRTGTGGEKLFF
.,.,TRBJ1-1,TRBV5-1,TGCGCCAGCAGCTTGGGACAGAAGAACACTGAAGCTTTCTTT,CASSLGQKNTEAFF
once,.,TRBJ2-3,TRBV10-2,TGCGCCAGCAGTGACCCGCTACGCACAGATACGCAGTATTTT,CASSDPLRTDTQYF
.,TRBD2,TRBJ2-5,TRBV10-3,TGTGCCATCAGTGGACTAGCGGGAGAGACCCAGTACTTC,CAISGLAGETQYF
.,TRBD1,TRBJ2-7,TRBV30,TGTGCCTGGAGGGCCGGGACAGGGTTACACGAGCAGTACTTC,CAWRAGTGLHEQYF
.,.,TRBJ2-3,TRBV6-5,TGTGCCAGCACCGAGGGGGGGCTCTATACGCAGTATTTT,CASTEGGLYTQYF
.,.,TRBJ1-2,TRBV10-2,TGCGCCAGCAGATCCCAAACTGACAGCTATGGCTACACCTTC,CASRSQTDSYGYTF
few,.,TRBJ1-2,TRBV7-8,TGTGCCAGCAGCTCACGAGATGACAGCTATGGCTACACCTTC,CASSSRDDSYGYTF
.,.,TRBJ2-3,TRBV5-1,TGCGCCAGCAGCCCGCAACAGGGTCCGGGGACGCAGTATTTT,CASSPQQGPGTQYF
few,TRBD1,TRBJ1-4,TRBV19,TGTGCCAGTAGTACCTCCGGGACAGGGAATGAAAAACTGTTTTTT,CASSTSGTGNEKLFF
.,TRBD1,TRBJ1-4,TRBV9,TGTGCCAGCAGCGTCGGGACAGGGACTAATGAAAAACTGTTTTTT,CASSVGTGTNEKLFF
.,.,TRBJ1-2,TRBV7-4,TGTGCCAGCAGCTTAGGACTCATCTATGGCTACACCTTC,CASSLGLIYGYTF
.,TRBD1,TRBJ2-7,TRBV7-8,TGTGCCAGCAGCTTAAGACAGGGGGGAAGGTCCGAGCAGTACTTC,CASSLRQGGRSEQYF
.,TRBD1,TRBJ1-5,TRBV7-9,TGTGCCAGCAGCTCGGGACAGGGAGATAGCAATCAGCCCCAGCATTTT,CASSSGQGDSNQPQHF
.,TRBD2,TRBJ2-7,TRBV5-1,TGCGCCAGCAGCCTGGACTTAGCGGGGGGATCTGGGTACGAGCAGTACTTC,CASSLDLAGGSGYEQYF
.,.,TRBJ2-5,TRBV7-9,TGTGCCAGTACCCCCAGCGGTAGCCAAGAGACCCAGTACTTC,CASTPSGSQETQYF
.,TRBD2,TRBJ2-1,TRBV3-1/TRBV3-2,TGTGCCAGCAGCCGGCAGCCTGGACTAGCGGATTACAATGAGCAGTTCTTC,CASSRQPGLADYNEQFF
.,TRBD1,TRBJ1-4,TRBV19,TGTGCCAGTAGTAGCAGACAGGGGACTAATGAAAAACTGTTTTTT,CASSSRQGTNEKLFF
.,TRBD2,TRBJ2-3,TRBV20-1,TGCAGTGCAGACGGACTAGGGAAGCAGTATTTT,CSADGLGKQYF
once,TRBD2,TRBJ2-1,TRBV19,TGTGCCAGTAGTAAAGCGGGGAGCTCCTACAATGAGCAGTTCTTC,CASSKAGSSYNEQFF
.,.,TRBJ1-1,TRBV6-6,TGTGCCACCATTTGGGGGGGCACTGAAGCTTTCTTT,CATIWGGTEAFF
.,.,TRBJ1-5,TRBV6-5,TGTGCCAGCAGATGGACAGCACCCCAGCCCCAGCATTTT,CASRWTAPQPQHF
.,TRBD2,TRBJ2-1,TRBV29-1,TGCAGCGTTGCAGCGGGGCTCCCTGGGAAGGTGATCTTC,CSVAAGLPGKVIF
.,.,TRBJ2-3,TRBV7-2,TGTGCCAGCACCGCCTCCGGGGGTCTACTTCGTACGCAGTATTTT,CASTASGGLLRTQYF
.,.,TRBJ2-2,TRBV5-1,TGCGCCAGCCGAGCGACCGGGGAGCTGTTTTTT,CASRATGELFF
.,.,TRBJ2-1,TRBV7-3,TGTGCCAGCAGGCACCGGGTAGGAGAGGGTGAGCAGTTCTTC,CASRHRVGEGEQFF
.,.,TRBJ1-2,TRBV7-2,TGTGCCAGCAGCTTACGAGGGCTAGGGGGTGGCTACACCTTC,CASSLRGLGGGYTF
few,TRBD1,TRBJ1-1,TRBV3-1/TRBV3-2,TGTGCCAGCAGCCCAACGGGGACAGGGGTATCTAGGACTGAAGCTTTCTTT,CASSPTGTGVSRTEAFF
.,TRBD1,TRBJ1-5,TRBV15,TGTGCCACCAGCAGGGACAGGGCGAGCAATCAGCCCCAGCATTTT,CATSRDRASNQPQHF
.,.,TRBJ2-1,TRBV11-3,TGTGCCAGCAGCCCGACAGGGGGCCGTAAACTAGCGGGGAATGAGCAGTTCTTC,CASSPTGGRKLAGNEQFF
once,.,TRBJ1-1,TRBV19,TGTGCCAGTAGTATCCGACAGGCGAACACTGAAGCTTTCTTT,CASSIRQANTEAFF
.,TRBD1,TRBJ1-1,TRBV6-5,TGTGCCAGCACCAAGGACAGGGGGCGGGCTGAAGCTTTCTTT,CASTKDRGRAEAFF
.,TRBD1,TRBJ1-4,TRBV29-1,TGCAGCAACCGCCGGACAGGGGGAAGTGAAAAACTGTTTTTT,CSNRRTGGSEKLFF
once,.,TRBJ2-5,TRBV24-1,TGTGCCACCAGTGATTTTGGTCAGGGTGGCGAGACCCAGTACTTC,CATSDFGQGGETQYF
.,.,TRBJ1-6,TRBV5-1,TGCGCCAGCAGCCAAACAGGGAGCTCCTATAATTCACCCCTCCACTTT,CASSQTGSSYNSPLHF